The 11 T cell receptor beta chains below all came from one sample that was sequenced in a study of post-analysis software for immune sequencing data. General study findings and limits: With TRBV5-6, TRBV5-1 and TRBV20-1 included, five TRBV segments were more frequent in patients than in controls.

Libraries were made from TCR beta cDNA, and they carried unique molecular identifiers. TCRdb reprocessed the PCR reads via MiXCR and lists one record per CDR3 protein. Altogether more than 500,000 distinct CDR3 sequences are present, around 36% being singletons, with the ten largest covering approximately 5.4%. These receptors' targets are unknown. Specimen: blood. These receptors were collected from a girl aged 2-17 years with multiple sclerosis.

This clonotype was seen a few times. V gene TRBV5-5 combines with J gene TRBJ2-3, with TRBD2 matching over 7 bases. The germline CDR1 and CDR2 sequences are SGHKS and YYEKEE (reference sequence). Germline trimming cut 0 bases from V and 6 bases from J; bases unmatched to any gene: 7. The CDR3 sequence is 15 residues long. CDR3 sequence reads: CASSLAPMGGDTQYF. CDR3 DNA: TGTGCCAGCAGCTTGGCACCTATGGGAGGGGATACGCAGTATTTT.

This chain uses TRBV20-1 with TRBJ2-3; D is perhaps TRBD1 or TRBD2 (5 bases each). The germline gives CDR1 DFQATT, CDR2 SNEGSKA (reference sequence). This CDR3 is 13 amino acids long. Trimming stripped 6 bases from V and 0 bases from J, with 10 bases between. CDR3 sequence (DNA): TGCAGTGCCCCCCGGGACAGCACAGATACGCAGTATTTT. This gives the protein CSAPRDSTDTQYF.

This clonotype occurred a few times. The CDR3 region is CASSADGWGTYEQYF. The CDR3 DNA sequence: TGTGCCAGCAGTGCGGACGGGTGGGGAACCTACGAGCAGTACTTC. The chain is built from TRBV27 and TRBJ2-7; D is undetermined. The CDR3 spans 15 residues. The V end was cut by 5 bases, the J end by 2 bases, with 16 bases between. Germline-derived CDR1 and CDR2 are MNHEY and SMNVEV (reference sequence).

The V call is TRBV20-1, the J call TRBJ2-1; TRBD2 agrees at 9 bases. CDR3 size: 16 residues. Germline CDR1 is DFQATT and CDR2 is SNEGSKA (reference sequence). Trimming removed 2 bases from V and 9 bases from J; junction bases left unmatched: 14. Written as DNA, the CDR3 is TGCAGTGCTAGAACCGGGGCTAGCGGGATGGGGAGTGAGCAGTTCTTC. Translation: CSARTGASGMGSEQFF.

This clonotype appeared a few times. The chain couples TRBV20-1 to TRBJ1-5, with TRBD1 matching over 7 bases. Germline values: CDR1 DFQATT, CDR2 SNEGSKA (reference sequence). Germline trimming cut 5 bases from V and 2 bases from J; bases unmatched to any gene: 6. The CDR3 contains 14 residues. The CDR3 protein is CSAYSDRGNQPQHF. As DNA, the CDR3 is TGCAGTGCTTACTCCGACAGGGGCAATCAGCCCCAGCATTTT.

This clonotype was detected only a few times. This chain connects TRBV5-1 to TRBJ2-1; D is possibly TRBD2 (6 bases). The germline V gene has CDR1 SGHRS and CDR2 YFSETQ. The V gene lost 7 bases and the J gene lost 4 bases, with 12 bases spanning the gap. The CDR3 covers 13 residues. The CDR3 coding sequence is TGCGCCAGCTCCCAGCGGGCTTACAATGAGCAGTTCTTC. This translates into CASSQRAYNEQFF. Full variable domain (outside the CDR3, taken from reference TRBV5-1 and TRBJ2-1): KAGVTQTPRYLIKTRGQQVTLSCSPISGHRSVSWYQQTPGQGLQFLFEYFSETQRNKGNFPGRFSGRQFSNSRSEMNVSTLELGDSALYLCASSQRAYNEQFFGPGTRLTVL.

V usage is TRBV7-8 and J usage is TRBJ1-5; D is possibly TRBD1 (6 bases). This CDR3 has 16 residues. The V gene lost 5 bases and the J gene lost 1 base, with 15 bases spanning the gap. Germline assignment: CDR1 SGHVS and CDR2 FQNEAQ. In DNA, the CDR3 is TGTGCCAGCAGCCCAAACCAGGGGTTGAGCAATCAGCCCCAGCATTTT. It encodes CASSPNQGLSNQPQHF.

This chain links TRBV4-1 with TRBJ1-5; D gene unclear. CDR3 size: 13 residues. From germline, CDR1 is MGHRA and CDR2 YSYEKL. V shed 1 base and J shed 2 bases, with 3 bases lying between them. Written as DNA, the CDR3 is TGCGCCAGCAGCCAAGTCCGCAATCAGCCCCAGCATTTT. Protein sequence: CASSQVRNQPQHF.

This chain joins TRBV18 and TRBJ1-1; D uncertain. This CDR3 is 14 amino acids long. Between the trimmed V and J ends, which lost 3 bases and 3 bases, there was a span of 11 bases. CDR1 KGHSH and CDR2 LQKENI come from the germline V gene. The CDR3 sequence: CASSPSDGHTEAFF. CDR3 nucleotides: TGTGCCAGCTCACCTTCTGACGGGCACACTGAAGCTTTCTTT. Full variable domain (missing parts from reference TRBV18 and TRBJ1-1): NAGVMQNPRHLVRRRGQEARLRCSPMKGHSHVYWYRQLPEEGLKFMVYLQKENIIDESGMPKERFSAEFPKEGPSILRIQQVVRGDSAAYFCASSPSDGHTEAFFGQGTRLTVV.

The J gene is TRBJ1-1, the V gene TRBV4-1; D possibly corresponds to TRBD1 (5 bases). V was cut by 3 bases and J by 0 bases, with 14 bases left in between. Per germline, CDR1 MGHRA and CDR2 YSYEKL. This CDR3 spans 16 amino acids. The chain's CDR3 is CASSQPRDPMNTEAFF. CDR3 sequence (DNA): TGCGCCAGCAGCCAGCCCCGGGACCCCATGAACACTGAAGCTTTCTTT.

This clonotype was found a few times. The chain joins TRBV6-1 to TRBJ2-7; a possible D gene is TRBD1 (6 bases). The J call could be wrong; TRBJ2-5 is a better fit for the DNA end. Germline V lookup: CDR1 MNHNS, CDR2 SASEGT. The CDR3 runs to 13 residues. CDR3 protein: CASAQGRRETQYF. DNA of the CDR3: TGTGCCAGCGCACAGGGTCGGCGTGAGACCCAGTACTTC.